These 19 T cell receptor beta chains came from one sample sequenced in a study of blood T cell repertoires in COVID-19. The assay was immunoSEQ multiplex PCR, and TCRdb's table has in-frame clones only and misses some. The sample records roughly 150,000 clones, 75% to 90% being singletons. Material for sequencing was PBMCs or T cells enriched from blood (not recorded which). The receptors originated from a man between 65 and 80 years old who had been exposed to COVID-19.

This chain joins TRBV3-1 (or the pseudogene TRBV3-2) and TRBJ2-7; 8 positions match TRBD1. The CDR3 runs 15 residues. CDR1 and CDR2 (germline): LGHDT, YNNKEL (reference sequence). With V trimmed by 3 bases and J by 5 bases, 9 bases remained unmatched. The CDR3 coding sequence is TGTGCCAGCAGCCAGCACGCGGACAGGGCAAACGAGCAGTACTTC. Protein: CASSQHADRANEQYF.

This clone was counted between two and nine times. The V call is TRBV2, the J call TRBJ2-7, with D perhaps matching TRBD1 (5 bases). Germline-derived CDR1 and CDR2 are SNHLY and FYNNEI. CDR3 length equals 15 residues. Trimming pared 6 bases from V and 6 bases from J, leaving 21 bases between. This CDR3 is CASRSGFALQAEQYF. The CDR3 DNA sequence: TGTGCCAGCAGGTCAGGGTTCGCGCTTCAAGCCGAGCAGTACTTC.

V usage is TRBV6-6 and J usage is TRBJ2-7, with 8 bases matching TRBD2. V lost 7 bases and J lost 6; bases outside the gene matches: 11. CDR1 MNHNY and CDR2 SVGAGI come from the germline V gene (reference sequence). The CDR3 is 14 amino acids. The CDR3 reads CASTDGRAGFEQYF. The CDR3 nucleotides read TGTGCCAGCACTGACGGGAGGGCGGGATTCGAGCAGTACTTC.

The chain carries TRBV3-1 (or the pseudogene TRBV3-2) and TRBJ1-2; D possibly corresponds to TRBD1 (5 bases). CDR3 size: 15 residues. Trimming removed 5 bases at V and 7 bases at J, with 20 bases between. In germline, CDR1 is LGHDT, CDR2 YNNKEL (reference sequence). This chain's CDR3 is CASSFRGKGGFGYTF. CDR3 DNA sequence: TGTGCCAGCAGCTTCCGGGGGAAGGGAGGATTTGGCTACACCTTC.

The V call is TRBV7-2, the J call TRBJ2-2; a weak D match, TRBD1 (7 bases). Germline V gene sequence: CDR1 SGHTA, CDR2 FQGNSA. V lost 1 base and J 6 bases, leaving 12 bases between the germline ends. This CDR3 comprises 15 residues. The CDR3 here is CASSLDGRGAGELFF. CDR3 coding DNA: TGTGCCAGCAGCTTAGATGGCAGGGGGGCCGGGGAGCTGTTTTTT.

The CDR3 DNA is TGTGCCAGCAGCATGGGACAGAACATTCAGTACTTC. Translating it yields CASSMGQNIQYF. V and J are TRBV7-9 and TRBJ2-4, with 7 nucleotides matching TRBD1. The V gene's germline CDR1 is SEHNR and CDR2 FQNEAQ (reference sequence). This CDR3 comprises 12 residues. Trimming took 5 bases from V and 7 from J; bases not matched to a gene: 2.

The chain links TRBV7-2 to TRBJ2-2, with D hard to call. Trimming took off 3 bases at V and 6 bases at J, with 8 bases between the two ends. This CDR3 region has 13 residues. Germline V gene lookup returns CDR1 SGHTA and CDR2 FQGNSA. The CDR3 DNA reads TGTGCCAGCAGCTTTTCACGGGCCGGGGAGCTGTTTTTT. Encoded protein: CASSFSRAGELFF.

V usage is TRBV18 and J usage is TRBJ2-4; 7 bases fit TRBD2. After removal of 0 bases from V and 6 bases from J, the junction contained 5 bases not matched to a gene. Germline CDR1 reads KGHSH; CDR2 reads LQKENI. This CDR3 is built from 15 residues. CDR3 coding DNA: TGTGCCAGCTCACCACCGGAGTGGGGGGGAAACATTCAGTACTTC. Its translation is CASSPPEWGGNIQYF.

The CDR3 protein is CASSYFGPTGELFF. DNA for the CDR3: TGTGCCAGCAGTTACTTTGGGCCGACCGGGGAGCTGTTTTTT. The chain carries TRBV28 and TRBJ2-2; D is unclear. The CDR3 runs to 14 residues. V was clipped by 4 bases and J by 5 bases, with 11 bases between them. Per the germline V gene, CDR1 is MDHEN and CDR2 is SYDVKM.

V usage is TRBV5-6 and J usage is TRBJ2-3; 10 bases line up with TRBD2. The germline V gene encodes CDR1 SGHDT and CDR2 YYEEEE. The length of the CDR3 is 16 residues. The J segment lost 2 bases and the V segment lost 2 bases, leaving 5 bases of the junction unmatched. CDR3 residues: CASSFASGRYTDTQYF. Written as DNA, the CDR3 is TGTGCCAGCAGCTTTGCTAGCGGGAGATACACAGATACGCAGTATTTT. Complete variable domain (other parts from reference TRBV5-6 and TRBJ2-3): DAGVTQSPTHLIKTRGQQVTLRCSPKSGHDTVSWYQQALGQGPQFIFQYYEEEERQRGNFPDRFSGHQFPNYSSELNVNALLLGDSALYLCASSFASGRYTDTQYFGPGTRLTVL.

CDR3 nucleotide sequence: TGCGCCAGCAGCCGGGGACTAGCGGGAGGCAATGAGCAGTTCTTC. The encoded protein is CASSRGLAGGNEQFF. The chain recombines TRBV5-1 with TRBJ2-1; 15 positions match TRBD2. Germline V gene sequence: CDR1 SGHRS, CDR2 YFSETQ. The CDR3 runs 15 residues. Germline trimming cut 4 bases from V and 6 bases from J; bases unmatched to any gene: 2.

This clone was picked up many times. The chain couples TRBV13 to TRBJ1-4, with D possibly matching TRBD1 (5 bases). The V gene lost 3 bases and the J gene lost 7 bases, with 15 bases spanning the gap. This CDR3 is 15 amino acids long. Germline CDR1 and CDR2: PRHDT and FYEKMQ (reference sequence). Written as DNA, the CDR3 is TGTGCCAGCAGCTTGGCAGGGAATCGACGTGAAAAACTGTTTTTT. Translating gives CASSLAGNRREKLFF.

CDR3 coding DNA: TGTGCCAGCAGTGTCCGGGGGTCCGGGGAGCTGTTTTTT. This translates into CASSVRGSGELFF. The chain combines TRBV2 with TRBJ2-2; maybe TRBD2 (6 bases). The CDR3 spans 13 residues. Between the trimmed V and J ends, which lost 4 bases and 6 bases, there was a span of 9 bases. The germline CDR1 and CDR2 sequences are SNHLY and FYNNEI.

This clone came up a few times. The chain recombines TRBV7-9 with TRBJ2-7; 8 nucleotides line up with TRBD1. The CDR3 has 16 residues. The V gene end was trimmed by 5 bases and the J gene end by 2 bases; junction bases not matched to a gene: 11. Germline V gives CDR1 SEHNR, CDR2 FQNEAQ (reference sequence). The CDR3 sequence is CASSATGTGRPYEQYF. CDR3 sequence (DNA): TGTGCCAGCAGCGCAACCGGGACAGGCCGTCCCTACGAGCAGTACTTC.

The rearrangement joins TRBV7-3 to TRBJ1-5; D gene ambiguous. The CDR3 extends over 12 amino acids. V lost 3 bases and J 5 bases, leaving 5 bases between the germline ends. Looked up from germline, CDR1 is SGHTA and CDR2 is FQGTGA. CDR3 sequence reads: CASSLRDQPQHF. The CDR3 region has the DNA TGTGCCAGCAGCTTGAGAGATCAGCCCCAGCATTTT.

For the CDR3, the DNA is TGCGCCAGCAGCCAAGGTGGTCGACTTTCTGGAAACACCATATATTTT. Residues: CASSQGGRLSGNTIYF. V gene TRBV4-3 combines with J gene TRBJ1-3; no clear D gene. Germline lookup yields CDR1 LGHNA and CDR2 YSLEER. Trimming stripped 1 base from V and 1 base from J, with 11 bases between. The CDR3 has 16 amino acids.

This clone was detected only a few times. The CDR3, as DNA: TGTGCCAGCAGCTTAAGCCAGCAAGAGACCCAGTACTTC. Amino acid sequence: CASSLSQQETQYF. This chain links TRBV7-3 with TRBJ2-5; the D is unclear. The CDR3 is 13 residues long. Germline V lookup: CDR1 SGHTA, CDR2 FQGTGA. Trimming stripped 1 base from V and 2 bases from J, with 5 bases between.

The gene calls are TRBV11-2 and TRBJ1-6; D is possibly TRBD1 (5 bases). This CDR3 contains 15 residues. The germline V and J ends were trimmed by 0 bases and 11 bases, with 14 bases remaining between them. CDR1 is SGHAT and CDR2 is FQNNGV in the germline V gene. In nucleotides, the CDR3 is TGTGCCAGCAGCTTAGATGGGTCCAGGGCTGCACCCCTCCACTTT. Amino acids: CASSLDGSRAAPLHF. Based on the CDR3 plus reference TRBV11-2 and TRBJ1-6, the full variable domain is EAGVAQSPRYKIIEKRQSVAFWCNPISGHATLYWYQQILGQGPKLLIQFQNNGVVDDSQLPKDRFSAERLKGVDSTLKIQPAKLEDSAVYLCASSLDGSRAAPLHFGNGTRLTVT.

This clone was seen just once. The chain uses TRBV19 and TRBJ2-1; possibly TRBD1 for D (5 bases). The length of the CDR3 is 15 residues. V was cut by 2 bases and J by 3 bases, with 11 bases left in between. CDR1 is LNHDA, CDR2 SQIVND, per germline (reference sequence). CDR3 DNA: TGTGCCAGTAGTATACAAGGGGCCGTCTACAATGAGCAGTTCTTC. It codes for CASSIQGAVYNEQFF. The full variable domain, completed using reference TRBV19 and TRBJ2-1, is DGGITQSPKYLFRKEGQNVTLSCEQNLNHDAMYWYRQDPGQGLRLIYYSQIVNDFQKGDIAEGYSVSREKKESFPLTVTSAQKNPTAFYLCASSIQGAVYNEQFFGPGTRLTVL.